This T cell receptor (beta chain) was sequenced in a study of shared clonotypes between healthy human individuals. Only Caucasian adults living in Nashville, Tennessee made up the donor group. CD4+ cell separation produced CD45RA+ naive and CD45RA-negative memory subsets. The CDR3 runs to 13 residues. Germline loops: CDR1 KGHSH, CDR2 LQKENI. Deletions cut 3 bases from V and 5 bases from J, with 10 bases between. Deep was the level at which the assay was run. Sorted-subset replicate PCR reactions were performed with approximately 0.2 ug DNA, corresponding to roughly 31,000 T cell genomes. Using immunoSEQ multiplex PCR, the repertoire was profiled, and TCRdb retains in-frame clones only, with some absent. The data contain roughly 700,000 clones, around two thirds of them singletons.

The source material was memory CD4+ T cells sorted from blood. Subset in this sample: CD45RA-negative fraction. The chain uses TRBV18 and TRBJ2-5; D unclear. This sequence originates from a woman in her 30s in good health. CDR3 loop: CASSPSQAETQYF. As DNA, the CDR3 is TGTGCCAGCTCACCCTCCCAGGCGGAGACCCAGTACTTC.